The clone carrying this TCR beta chain was detected only a few times. Punch biopsies of lesional scalp, plus peripheral blood, were taken from alopecia areata patients. cDNA reverse transcribed from extracted RNA served as the sequencing template. This table comes from immunoSEQ multiplex PCR, and its TCRdb copy is limited to in-frame clones, with some not included. Counted here are about 98,000 clones, nearly 45% occurring once; the ten biggest clones make up 0.6% to 0.85%. This sample stems from a study of CD8+ T cells in alopecia areata. Germline trimming cut 1 base from V and 4 bases from J; bases unmatched to any gene: 3. CDR3 length: 14 residues. Germline assignment: CDR1 SQVTM and CDR2 ANQGSEA.

The sequence derives from a human donor with alopecia areata. The V and J genes are TRBV29-1 and TRBJ2-2, with 7 bases matching TRBD1. Sample: CD4+ T cells sorted from blood. CDR3 sequence: CSVEGQGGTGELFF. CDR3 coding DNA: TGCAGCGTTGAAGGACAGGGCGGCACCGGGGAGCTGTTTTTT.